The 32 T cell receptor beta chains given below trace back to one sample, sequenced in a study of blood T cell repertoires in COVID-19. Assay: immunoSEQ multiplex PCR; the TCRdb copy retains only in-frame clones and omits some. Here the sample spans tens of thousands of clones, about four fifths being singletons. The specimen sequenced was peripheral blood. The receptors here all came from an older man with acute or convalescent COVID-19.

The CDR3: CASSGRAQETQYF. The CDR3 bases are TGTGCCAGTAGCGGGAGGGCACAGGAGACCCAGTACTTC. J is TRBJ2-5 and V is TRBV5-8; TRBD2 aligns across 11 bases. Germline assignment: CDR1 SGHTS and CDR2 YDEGEE. This CDR3 is 13 amino acids long. The ends lost 8 bases at V and 5 bases at J; junction bases unmatched: 5.

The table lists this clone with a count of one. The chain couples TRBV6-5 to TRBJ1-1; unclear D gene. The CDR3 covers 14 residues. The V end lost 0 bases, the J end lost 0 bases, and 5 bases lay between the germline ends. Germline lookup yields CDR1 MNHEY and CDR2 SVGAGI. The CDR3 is CASSYSAMNTEAFF. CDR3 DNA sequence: TGTGCCAGCAGTTACTCAGCTATGAACACTGAAGCTTTCTTT.

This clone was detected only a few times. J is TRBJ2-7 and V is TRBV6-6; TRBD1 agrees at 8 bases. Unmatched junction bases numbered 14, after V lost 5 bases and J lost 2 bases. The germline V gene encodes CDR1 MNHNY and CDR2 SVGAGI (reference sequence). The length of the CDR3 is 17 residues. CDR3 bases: TGTGCCAGCAGTCCACCGGACAGGGCCCACGTACCCTACGAGCAGTACTTC. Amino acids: CASSPPDRAHVPYEQYF.

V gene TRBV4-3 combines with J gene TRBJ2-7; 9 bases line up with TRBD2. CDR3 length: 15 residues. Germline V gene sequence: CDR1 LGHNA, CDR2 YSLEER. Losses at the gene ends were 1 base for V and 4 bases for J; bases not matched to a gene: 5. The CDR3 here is CASSQGLAGAYEQYF. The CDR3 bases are TGCGCCAGCAGCCAAGGGTTAGCGGGGGCTTACGAGCAGTACTTC.

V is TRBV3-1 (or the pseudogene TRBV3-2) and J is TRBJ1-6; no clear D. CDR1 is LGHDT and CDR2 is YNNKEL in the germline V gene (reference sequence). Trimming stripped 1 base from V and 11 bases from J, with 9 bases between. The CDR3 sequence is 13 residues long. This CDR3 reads CASSQGWETPLHF. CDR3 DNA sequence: TGTGCCAGCAGCCAAGGGTGGGAGACACCCCTCCACTTT.

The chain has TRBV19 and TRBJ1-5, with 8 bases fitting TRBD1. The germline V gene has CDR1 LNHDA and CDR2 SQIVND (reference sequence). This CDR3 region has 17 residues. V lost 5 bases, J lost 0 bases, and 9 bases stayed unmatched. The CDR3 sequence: CASSPHTGGGSNQPQHF. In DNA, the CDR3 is TGTGCCAGTAGTCCACATACAGGGGGGGGTAGCAATCAGCCCCAGCATTTT.

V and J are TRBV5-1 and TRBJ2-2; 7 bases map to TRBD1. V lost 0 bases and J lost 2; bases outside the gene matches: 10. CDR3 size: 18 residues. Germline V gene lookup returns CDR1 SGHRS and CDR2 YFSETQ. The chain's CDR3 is CASSLAWRQGRNTGELFF. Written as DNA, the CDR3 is TGCGCCAGCAGCTTGGCCTGGAGACAGGGTCGTAACACCGGGGAGCTGTTTTTT.

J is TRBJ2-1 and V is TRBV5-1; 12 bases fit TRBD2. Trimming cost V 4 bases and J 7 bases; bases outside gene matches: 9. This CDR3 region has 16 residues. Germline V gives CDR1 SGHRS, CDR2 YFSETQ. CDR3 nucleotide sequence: TGCGCCAGCAGCCCGATGACTAGCGGGGGCCCAAATGAGCAGTTCTTC. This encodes CASSPMTSGGPNEQFF. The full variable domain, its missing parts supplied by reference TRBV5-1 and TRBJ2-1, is KAGVTQTPRYLIKTRGQQVTLSCSPISGHRSVSWYQQTPGQGLQFLFEYFSETQRNKGNFPGRFSGRQFSNSRSEMNVSTLELGDSALYLCASSPMTSGGPNEQFFGPGTRLTVL.

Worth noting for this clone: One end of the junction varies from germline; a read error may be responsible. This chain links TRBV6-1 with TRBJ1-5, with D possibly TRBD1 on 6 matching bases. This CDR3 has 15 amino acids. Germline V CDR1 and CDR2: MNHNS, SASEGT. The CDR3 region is CASSEPSDSSQPQHF. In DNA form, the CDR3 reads TGTGCCAGCAGTGAACCCTCGGACAGCAGTCAGCCCCAGCATTTT.

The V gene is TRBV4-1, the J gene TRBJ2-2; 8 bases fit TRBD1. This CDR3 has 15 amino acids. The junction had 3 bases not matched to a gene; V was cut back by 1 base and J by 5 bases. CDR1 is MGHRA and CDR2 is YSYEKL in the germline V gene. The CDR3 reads CASSQVRGRTGELFF. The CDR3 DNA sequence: TGCGCCAGCAGCCAAGTCAGGGGGCGAACCGGGGAGCTGTTTTTT.

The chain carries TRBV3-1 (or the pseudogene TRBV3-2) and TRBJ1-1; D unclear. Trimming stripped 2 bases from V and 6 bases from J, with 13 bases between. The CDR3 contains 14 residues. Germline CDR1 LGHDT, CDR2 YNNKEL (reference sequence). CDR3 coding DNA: TGTGCCAGCAGCCAAAGGAACGAGGTCGCTGAAGCTTTCTTT. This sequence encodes CASSQRNEVAEAFF.

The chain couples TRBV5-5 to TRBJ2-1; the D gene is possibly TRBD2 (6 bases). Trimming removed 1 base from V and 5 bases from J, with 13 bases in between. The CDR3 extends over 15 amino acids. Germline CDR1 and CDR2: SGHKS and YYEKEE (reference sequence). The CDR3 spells CASSLREASNNEQFF. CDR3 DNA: TGTGCCAGCAGCTTGAGGGAGGCGAGTAACAATGAGCAGTTCTTC. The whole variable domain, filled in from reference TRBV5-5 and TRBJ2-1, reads DAGVTQSPTHLIKTRGQQVTLRCSPISGHKSVSWYQQVLGQGPQFIFQYYEKEERGRGNFPDRFSARQFPNYSSELNVNALLLGDSALYLCASSLREASNNEQFFGPGTRLTVL.

The CDR3 sequence: CASSPGQRGMHETQYF. DNA for the CDR3: TGCGCCAGCAGCCCCGGGCAGCGGGGGATGCACGAGACCCAGTACTTC. This chain links TRBV4-1 with TRBJ2-5, with 8 bases aligning to TRBD2. This CDR3 is 16 amino acids long. J was trimmed by 5 bases and V by 4 bases; bases with no gene match: 12. The germline V gene encodes CDR1 MGHRA and CDR2 YSYEKL.

The CDR3 protein is CASSYSGTNKAFF. CDR3 DNA sequence: TGTGCCAGCAGTTACTCCGGGACAAATAAAGCTTTCTTT. V usage is TRBV6-5 and J usage is TRBJ1-1, with a possible D match to TRBD1 (6 bases). CDR1 is MNHEY, CDR2 SVGAGI, per germline. Between the trimmed V and J ends, which lost 0 bases and 9 bases, there was a span of 11 bases. The length of the CDR3 is 13 residues.

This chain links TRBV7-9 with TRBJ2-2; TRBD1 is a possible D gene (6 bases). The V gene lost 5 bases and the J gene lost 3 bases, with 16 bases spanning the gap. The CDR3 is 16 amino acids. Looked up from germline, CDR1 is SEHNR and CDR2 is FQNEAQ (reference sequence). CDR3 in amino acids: CASSRVGGVDTGELFF. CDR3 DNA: TGTGCCAGCAGCAGGGTTGGGGGCGTTGACACCGGGGAGCTGTTTTTT.

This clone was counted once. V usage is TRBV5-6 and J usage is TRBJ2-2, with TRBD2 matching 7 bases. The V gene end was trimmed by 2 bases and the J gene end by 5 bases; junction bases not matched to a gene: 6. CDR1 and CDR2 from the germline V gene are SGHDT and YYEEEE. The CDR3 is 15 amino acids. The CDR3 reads CASSFGRLATGELFF. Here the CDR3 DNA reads TGTGCCAGCAGCTTCGGCCGACTAGCAACCGGGGAGCTGTTTTTT.

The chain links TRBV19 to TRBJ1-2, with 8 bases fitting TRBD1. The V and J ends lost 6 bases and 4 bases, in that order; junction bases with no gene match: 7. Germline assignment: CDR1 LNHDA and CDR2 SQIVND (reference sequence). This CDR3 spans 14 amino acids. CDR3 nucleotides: TGTGCCAGTAGGGGGGACAGGAAGCTCTATGGCTACACCTTC. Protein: CASRGDRKLYGYTF.

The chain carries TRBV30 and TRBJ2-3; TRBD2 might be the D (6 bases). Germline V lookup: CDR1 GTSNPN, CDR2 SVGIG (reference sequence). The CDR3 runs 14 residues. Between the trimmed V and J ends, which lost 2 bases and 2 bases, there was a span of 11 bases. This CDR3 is CAWSKRRVTDTQYF. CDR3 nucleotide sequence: TGTGCCTGGAGTAAAAGGAGGGTCACAGATACGCAGTATTTT. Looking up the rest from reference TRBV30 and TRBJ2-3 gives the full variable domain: SQTIHQWPATLVQPVGSPLSLECTVEGTSNPNLYWYRQAAGRGLQLLFYSVGIGQISSEVPQNLSASRPQDRQFILSSKKLLLSDSGFYLCAWSKRRVTDTQYFGPGTRLTVL.

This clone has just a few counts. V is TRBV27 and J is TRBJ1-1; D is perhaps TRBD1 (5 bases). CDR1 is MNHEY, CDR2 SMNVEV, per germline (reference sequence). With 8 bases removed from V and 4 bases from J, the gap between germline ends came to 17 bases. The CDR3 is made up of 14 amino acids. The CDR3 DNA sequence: TGTGCCAGCGGTAGGAAGGGGAGGAGCACTGAAGCTTTCTTT. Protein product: CASGRKGRSTEAFF.

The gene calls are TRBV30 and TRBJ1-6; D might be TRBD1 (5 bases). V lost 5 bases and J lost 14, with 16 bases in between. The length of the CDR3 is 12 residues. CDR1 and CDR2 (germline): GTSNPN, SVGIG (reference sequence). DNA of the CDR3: TGTGCCTGGTGGCGGGGAGGGGTGGCCCTCCACTTT. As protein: CAWWRGGVALHF. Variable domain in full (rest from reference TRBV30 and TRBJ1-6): SQTIHQWPATLVQPVGSPLSLECTVEGTSNPNLYWYRQAAGRGLQLLFYSVGIGQISSEVPQNLSASRPQDRQFILSSKKLLLSDSGFYLCAWWRGGVALHFGNGTRLTVT.

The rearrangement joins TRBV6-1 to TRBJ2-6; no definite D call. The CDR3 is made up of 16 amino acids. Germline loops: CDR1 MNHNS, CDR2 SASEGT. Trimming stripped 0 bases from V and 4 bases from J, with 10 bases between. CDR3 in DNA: TGTGCCAGCAGTGAAGCAACTTTCAAAGGGGCCAACGTCCTGACTTTC. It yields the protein CASSEATFKGANVLTF.

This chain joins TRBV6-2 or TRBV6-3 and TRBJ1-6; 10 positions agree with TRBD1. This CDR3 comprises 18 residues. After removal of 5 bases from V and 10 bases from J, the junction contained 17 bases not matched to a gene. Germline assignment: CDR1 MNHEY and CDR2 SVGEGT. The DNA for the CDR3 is TGTGCCAGCAGTCCCCACGAAGACAGGGGGCGTAGTCGATCACCCCTCCACTTT. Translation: CASSPHEDRGRSRSPLHF.

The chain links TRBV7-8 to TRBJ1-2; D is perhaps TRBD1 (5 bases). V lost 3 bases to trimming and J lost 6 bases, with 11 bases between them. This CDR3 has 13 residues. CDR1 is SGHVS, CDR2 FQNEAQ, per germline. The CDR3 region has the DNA TGTGCCAGCAGCTTTGCAGGGATCGATGGCTACACCTTC. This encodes CASSFAGIDGYTF. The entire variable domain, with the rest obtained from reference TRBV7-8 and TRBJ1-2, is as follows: GAGVSQSPRYKVAKRGQDVALRCDPISGHVSLFWYQQALGQGPEFLTYFQNEAQLDKSGLPSDRFFAERPEGSVSTLKIQRTQQEDSAVYLCASSFAGIDGYTFGSGTRLTVV.

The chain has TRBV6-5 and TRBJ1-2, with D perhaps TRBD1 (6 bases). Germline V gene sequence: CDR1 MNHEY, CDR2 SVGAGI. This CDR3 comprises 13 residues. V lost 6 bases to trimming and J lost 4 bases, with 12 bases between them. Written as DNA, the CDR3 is TGTGCCAGCAGACGGACAGAGACCTATGGCTACACCTTC. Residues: CASRRTETYGYTF.

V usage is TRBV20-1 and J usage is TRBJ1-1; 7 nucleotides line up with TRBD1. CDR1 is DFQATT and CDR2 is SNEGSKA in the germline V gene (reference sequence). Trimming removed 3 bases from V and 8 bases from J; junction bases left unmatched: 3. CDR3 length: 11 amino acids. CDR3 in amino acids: CSARPGQEAFF. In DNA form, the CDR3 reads TGCAGTGCTAGGCCGGGACAGGAAGCTTTCTTT.

CDR3 sequence (DNA): TGTGCCAGCAGCCGGGGTGCCTACAATGAGCAGTTCTTC. Amino acids: CASSRGAYNEQFF. This chain connects TRBV7-9 to TRBJ2-1; perhaps TRBD2 as D (5 bases). This CDR3 spans 13 amino acids. The germline V gene has CDR1 SEHNR and CDR2 FQNEAQ (reference sequence). The germline V and J ends were trimmed by 5 bases and 2 bases, with 7 bases remaining between them.

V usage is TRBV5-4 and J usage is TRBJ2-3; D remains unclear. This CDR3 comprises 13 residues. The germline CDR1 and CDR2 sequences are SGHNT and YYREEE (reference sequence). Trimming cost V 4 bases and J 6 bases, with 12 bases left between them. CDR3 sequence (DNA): TGTGCCAGCAGCCCCACCTCCCAGGATACGCAGTATTTT. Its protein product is CASSPTSQDTQYF.

The DNA for the CDR3 is TGCGCCAGCAGCTTACAGGGGGCTTTCTTT. Amino acids: CASSLQGAFF. This chain links TRBV5-1 with TRBJ1-1; 7 bases match TRBD1. The CDR3 totals 10 residues. Germline CDR1 SGHRS, CDR2 YFSETQ. The V segment lost 2 bases and the J segment 11 bases; nucleotides outside the gene matches: 0. The full variable domain, its missing parts supplied by reference TRBV5-1 and TRBJ1-1, is KAGVTQTPRYLIKTRGQQVTLSCSPISGHRSVSWYQQTPGQGLQFLFEYFSETQRNKGNFPGRFSGRQFSNSRSEMNVSTLELGDSALYLCASSLQGAFFGQGTRLTVV.

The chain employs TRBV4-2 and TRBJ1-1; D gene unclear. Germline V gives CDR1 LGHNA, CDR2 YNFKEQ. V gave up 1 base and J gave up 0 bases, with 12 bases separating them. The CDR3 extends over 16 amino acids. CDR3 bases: TGTGCCAGCAGCCAAGTAGCCCAGACCTTGAACACTGAAGCTTTCTTT. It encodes CASSQVAQTLNTEAFF.

The CDR3 reads CASSYGGTGSYEQYF. The CDR3 DNA reads TGTGCCAGCAGTTACGGGGGGACAGGGTCCTACGAGCAGTACTTC. The V and J genes are TRBV6-5 and TRBJ2-7; TRBD1 aligns across 9 bases. This CDR3 has 15 amino acids. CDR1 is MNHEY, CDR2 SVGAGI, per germline. V gave up 2 bases and J gave up 1 base; unmatched junction bases: 3.

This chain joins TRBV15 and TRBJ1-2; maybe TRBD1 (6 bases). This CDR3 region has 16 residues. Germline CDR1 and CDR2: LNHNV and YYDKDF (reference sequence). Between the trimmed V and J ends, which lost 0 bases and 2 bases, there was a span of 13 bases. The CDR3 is CATSRDREGVNYGYTF. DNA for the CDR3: TGTGCCACCAGCAGAGATCGGGAGGGGGTAAACTATGGCTACACCTTC.

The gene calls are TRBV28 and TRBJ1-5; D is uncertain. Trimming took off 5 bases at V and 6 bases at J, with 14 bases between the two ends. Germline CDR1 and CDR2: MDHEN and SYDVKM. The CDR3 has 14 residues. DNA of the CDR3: TGTGCCAGCAGTGAGGCCTTACAAGGTCAGCCCCAGCATTTT. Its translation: CASSEALQGQPQHF.